The present entry profiles one T cell receptor (beta chain) with its context. Its specific antigen is unknown. No per-base quality is available; no much larger clone lies one base away. The library came from the immunoSEQ multiplex PCR assay. For the multiplex PCR, a mixture combining 60 forward primers for TCR Vbeta segments and 13 reverse primers for TCR Jbeta segments was used. Amplification of the CDR3 region of rearranged TCR beta genes was performed with a multiplex PCR assay on genomic DNA. The Illumina HiSeq System was used to sequence the amplified TCR beta libraries as 87-base-pair reads. On the authors' methods: A later analysis tallied tens of millions of unique TCR beta chains across the 700 or so repertoires, and some 12 million of those chains were shared by two or more donors. Raw reads were error-corrected and collapsed into unique sequences with a nearest-neighbor algorithm that merged closely related sequences to remove PCR and sequencing errors. To assign V, D and J gene segments, CDR3 sequences were aligned to IMGT reference sequences. For a sequence to be retained, a match of at least six nucleotides to both a V gene segment and a J gene segment was required. Rearrangements were classified as productive when the CDR3 lacked stop codons and remained in frame with V and J, and all other rearrangements were classified as non-productive. Following IMGT convention, CDR3 was defined as the stretch from the second conserved V-encoded cysteine to the conserved J-encoded phenylalanine. Sequences without an unambiguous match to a single V gene segment were excluded from the earlier analysis of a few hundred of the donors. An earlier analysis of 500 to 700 of the donors classified V segments as functional when productive rearrangements were above 56.7% and as segregating when the standard deviation between donors was above 5%. To diagnose cytomegalovirus status from the catalog of TCR beta chain sequences, a statistical classification framework was built. In a later analysis, TCR nucleotide sequences were compared against IMGT/GENE-DB human TR gene sequences so that V and J genes could be assigned. Using the TCRdist pipeline, a later analysis assigned CDR3 sequences along with most-parsimonious VDJ recombination scenarios. A later analysis defined each TCR beta chain by its CDR3 amino acid sequence plus V-gene family, and excluded reads lacking a unique V-gene family. To address suspected cross-contamination and a sequencing artifact, a later analysis removed 592 highly shared, low-generation-probability nucleotide sequences. For each public chain, a later analysis derived a clonal expansion index from normalized ranks of inferred template counts within each repertoire. In a later analysis, generation probabilities were computed using a VDJ recombination model fitted to out-of-frame rearrangements, and the results were checked against IGoR. In a later analysis, hypergeometric tests were used to score TCR-TCR, TCR-HLA and TCR-CMV co-occurrence, with a repertoire-size bias correction applied to TCR pairs. False discovery rates were estimated in a later analysis by permuting HLA or CMV assignments 20 times. A later analysis grouped co-occurring TCRs with DBSCAN, adding TCRdist sequence similarity when clustering within HLA-allele-positive subsets. For co-occurrence clustering, repertoires with fewer than 30,000 or more than 120,000 public chains were excluded, along with five repertoires with anomalous nucleotide sharing. Here the immuneACCESS table is served through TCRdb, limited to in-frame sequences with V and J called. Missing clones are a known gap in these copies; in checked studies unresolved V genes cover under half, and the rest lacks a known reason. For V, J and clone size, that table is used; D and trimming come from the DNA. In this sample the table shows about 140,000 clones, roughly four fifths of which occur a single time. Clones ranked in the top ten supply 1.6% of the sample.

The cohort consisted of hundreds of healthy bone marrow donors. All cohort members were sampled while nominally healthy, although unrecorded immune exposures were likely present. The donor was CMV seronegative and was included in the group of 352 seronegative cohort members. Every donor gave a peripheral blood sample, and the peripheral blood mononuclear cells from that sample were used for TCR beta sequencing. The Qiagen DNeasy Blood Extraction Kit was used to extract genomic DNA from the blood cell samples. The data belong to a study of cytomegalovirus exposure and HLA in healthy donors (TCRdb year 2017). Looking at the study overall: In an earlier analysis of fewer than 750 of the donors, 276 Gb of sequence data and 90 million to 130 million unique TCR beta sequences from 150 million to 200 million T cells were reported. Genome-wide SNP genotypes for about 60% of the 666 donors were used in a later genetic analysis, which treated that subset as a discovery cohort. Along with the approximately 600-subject first cohort, a separate validation cohort of 120 different subjects was used. In a later analysis, previously published TCR beta repertoires from several hundred donors were re-analyzed and high-resolution HLA genotyping was added so that TCR occurrence patterns could be studied. An earlier analysis of 450 to 750 of the donors used high-throughput TCR beta sequencing to judge whether each TCR beta V gene segment behaved as functional or pseudogenic. The number of donors typed differed by locus, with about 629-630 for A, B, C, DRB1 and DQB1, around 500 for DQA1, 600 to 610 for DPA1, and some 440 for DPB1. Alongside the repertoire data, information on donor age, sex, ethnicity and CMV serostatus was compiled. Every discovery cohort repertoire had been produced on one sequencing platform. The study aimed to test whether signatures of past pathogen exposure could be identified by cataloging public T cell receptors. On average, about 200,000 unique TCR beta nucleotide sequences were sequenced per donor among a few hundred genotyped donors of the cohort, with roughly a sixth of those sequences being non-productive. Among the roughly 400 genotyped donors, 75% to 90% belonged to the genetic ancestry cluster associated with self-reported Caucasian donors. Using immunosequencing, the study profiled T cell repertoires from about 610 subjects and related those repertoires to cytomegalovirus serostatus. To predict cytomegalovirus infection status, the study combined high-throughput TCR immunosequencing, statistical association of individual TCRs with disease status, and machine learning. HLA typing included class I and class II loci at four-digit resolution. Because of strong linkage in the cohort, roughly five DR-DQ haplotypes were treated as single units for association and clustering. Rather than drawing on any new phenotypic data, the later analysis identified candidate immune exposures from TCR beta sequences and the way those sequences occurred across donors. An early release that covered about 600 HLA-typed donors contained around 300 gigabases of sequencing data and around 85 million unique TCR sequences. Broader findings and caveats from the paper: The study gave a list of 150 to 200 TCR beta chains associated with cytomegalovirus. In this cohort, only TCR beta chains were sequenced, and detectable features were limited by the absence of alpha or paired-chain data. Because counts were too low, roughly 16 rarely observed V segments, including chromosome 9 orphons, were excluded from the earlier analysis of 587 of the donors. In a later analysis, the rate of TCR association differed among HLA loci, with DRB1 alleles having the most associated TCRs and HLA-C alleles having the fewest. Correlated functional status among segregating V segments might reflect linkage disequilibrium, but an unknown experimental factor could not be ruled out. Strong co-occurrence of HLA alleles, especially DR and DQ, made assigning TCR associations to individual alleles difficult. The 87-base-pair reads could not distinguish some IMGT-functional V segments, including TRBV6-2 and TRBV6-3, so those segments were excluded. In a later genetic analysis, fewer N-insertions in productive TCRs were reported among donors in an Asian-associated ancestry cluster than the roughly 670-donor mean. The only immune exposure information available for the cohort was CMV serostatus. A later analysis found that most CMV-associated TCR beta chains appeared HLA-restricted, with HLA associations seemingly driven largely by CMV exposure. In a later analysis, HLA-associated TCR beta chains were found to be more clonally expanded and to have lower generation probabilities than equally common non-associated chains. In vitro tests confirmed that a few of the cytomegalovirus-associated TCR beta chains recognize cytomegalovirus antigens. It was suggested by the authors that the approach could potentially be generalized to other disease states and immunological phenotypes. A further reported finding was that TCR beta sequences accurately predicted the HLA-A and HLA-B alleles for most subjects in the first cohort. A group of highly shared sequence variants was considered likely to be a technical artifact of the sequencing pipeline. Specific HLA alleles were associated with 16,951 TCR beta sequences at a false discovery rate of 0.05 in a later analysis. In an earlier analysis of some 640 of the donors, most TCR beta V segments were observed in productive rearrangements about 90% or about 30% of the time, broadly matching IMGT annotations. Because HLA typing was missing for some donors at each locus, association tests included only the typed subset. Sequencing depth was assumed to be roughly uniform across donors in the presence/absence analyses, though that assumption may not hold. An association between a missense DCLRE1C variant and V-gene and J-gene trimming of TCR beta chains was found in a later genetic analysis and replicated in an independent cohort. In both the original and validation cohorts, the classifier was reported to diagnose cytomegalovirus status with high specificity and sensitivity. While some public TCRs were present in many individuals, most TCR sequences turned up only very rarely across donors. A later analysis reported that several top co-occurrence clusters appeared linked to parvovirus B19, influenza, CMV and Epstein-Barr virus.

V loses 0 bases of germline sequence and J loses 8 bases, and the interval between the two ends is 8 bases. The germline V gene gives CDR1 as SGDLS and CDR2 as YYNGEE. From the cysteine through the phenylalanine, the CDR3 covers 12 amino acids. Solely the CDR3 DNA is kept, with 36 bases framed from the first base. The sequenced sample was PBMCs. The chain is assembled from TRBV9 and TRBJ1-1; tentative D gene TRBD1, with 5 bases matching. The clonotype comes from a female donor in good health and CMV-seronegative. The DNA reads TGTGCCAGCAGCGTAGTGGGGGGAGAAGCTTTCTTT. It encodes CASSVVGGEAFF.